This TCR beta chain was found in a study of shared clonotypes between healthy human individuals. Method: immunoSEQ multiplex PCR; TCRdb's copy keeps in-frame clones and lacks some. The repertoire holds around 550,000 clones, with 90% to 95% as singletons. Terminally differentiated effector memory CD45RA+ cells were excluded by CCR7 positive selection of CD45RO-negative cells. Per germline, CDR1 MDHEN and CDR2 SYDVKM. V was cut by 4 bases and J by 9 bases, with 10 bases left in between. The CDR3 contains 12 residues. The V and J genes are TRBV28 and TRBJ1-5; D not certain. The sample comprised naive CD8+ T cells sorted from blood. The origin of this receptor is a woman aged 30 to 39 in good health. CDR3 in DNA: TGTGCCAGCAGTTCCGAGTATAGGCCCCAGCATTTT. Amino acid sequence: CASSSEYRPQHF.